This T cell receptor (beta chain) was sequenced during a study of blood T cell repertoires in COVID-19. Study as a whole: Sample material is recorded as cDNA or gDNA derived from T cells, B-cell-depleted T cells, or PBMCs.

Germline V gene sequence: CDR1 SGHRS, CDR2 YFSETQ. This CDR3 has 16 residues. The V and J ends lost 5 bases and 0 bases, in that order; junction bases with no gene match: 7. Authors' analysis steps: Estimation of nucleated cell counts was performed using reference gene primer amplification. TCRdb's table, derived via immunoSEQ multiplex PCR, lists solely in-frame clones and lacks some. That table is the source of V, J and clone size, and D and trimming were worked out from the DNA. The sample has 250,000 to 350,000 clones, 85% seen once; the top ten hold about 2.7%. The specimen was PBMCs or T cells enriched from blood (not recorded which). The genes are TRBV5-1 and TRBJ1-3; the match to TRBD1 covers 8 bases. This clonotype originated in a woman aged 50 to 60 who had recovered from COVID-19. This chain's CDR3 is CASSAQGTGSGNTIYF. CDR3 DNA: TGCGCCAGCAGTGCTCAGGGGACAGGCTCTGGAAACACCATATATTTT.